A selection of T cell receptor beta chains follows, all from one sample in a study of OX40 agonist ivuxolimab in advanced cancers. Produced via immunoSEQ multiplex PCR; TCRdb's table is partial and in-frame only. This sample carries approximately 100,000 clones, 92% of them seen once, and the ten largest clones take around 0.5%. This specimen was CD4+ or CD8+ T cells sorted from blood, taken in a trial of the OX40 agonist ivuxolimab. The receptors were gathered from an adult with an advanced solid tumor such as melanoma, head and neck, liver or kidney cancer. Each CDR3 is given with its conserved first and last residue.

>TRBV4-1|TRBJ2-7
CASSLQARTGHEQYF
>TRBV30|TRBJ1-1
CAWSRGEDTEAFF
>TRBV9|TRBJ2-2
CASSVESGTNTGELFF
>TRBV28|TRBJ1-4
CASSSPGAHNEKLFF
>TRBV9|TRBJ2-2
CASSVARASGELFF
>TRBV6-5|TRBJ2-7
CASSYFDTYEQYF
>TRBV11-2|TRBJ1-1
CASSLGTANTEAFF
>TRBV11-3|TRBJ1-1
CASSLDWGNTEAFF
>TRBV7-6|TRBJ2-5
CASSLGGGSSETQYF
>TRBV21-1|TRBJ2-7
CASSKSPRFMFYEQYF
>TRBV29-1|TRBJ2-1
CSVRLGDEQFF
>TRBV6-5|TRBJ1-1
CASRDGDTEAFF
>TRBV25-1|TRBJ2-5
CASSYPGLAVQETQYF
>TRBV14|TRBJ2-7
CASSPGRIYEQYF
>TRBV13|TRBJ2-5
CASSQGTSGIQETQYF
>TRBV11-2|TRBJ2-6
CASSTGANVLTF
>TRBV2|TRBJ2-5
CASSETWGFGETQYF
>TRBV7-9|TRBJ1-2
CASSFDSDYGYTF
>TRBV7-3|TRBJ2-5
CASSPIGEGYQETQYF
>TRBV7-9|TRBJ2-7
CASSRDRVYEQYF
>TRBV27|TRBJ2-3
CASSRDHGTTLDTQYF
>TRBV7-9|TRBJ1-5
CASSFGSNQPQHF
>TRBV7-3|TRBJ1-3
CASSFTGGSGNTIYF
>TRBV27|TRBJ1-2
CASSSPDRGHGYTF
>TRBV6-4|TRBJ2-2
CASRRGSGTGELFF
>TRBV7-9|TRBJ2-7
CASSLSRYEQYF
>TRBV5-6|TRBJ2-7
CASSFGLAGDYEQYF
>TRBV29-1|TRBJ1-2
CSVRKGGIDGYTF
>TRBV30|TRBJ1-6
CAWSGTDNSPLHF
>TRBV5-1|TRBJ2-7
CASSDRTSGAGEQYF
>TRBV5-1|TRBJ1-1
CASSIRDGGTEAFF
>TRBV18|TRBJ2-3
CASSLVGGPPPTDTQYF
>TRBV10-3|TRBJ2-5
CAISENTGGETQYF
>TRBV2|TRBJ2-2
CAASGSRVHTGELFF
>TRBV5-1|TRBJ2-7
CASSLALDTSDEQYF
>TRBV6-1|TRBJ2-7
CASPKGGEQYF
>TRBV6-5|TRBJ2-3
CASSYGASGREAQYF
>TRBV2|TRBJ2-1
CASSVLNWREQFF
>TRBV19|TRBJ2-5
CASSIVGGGWGQYF
>TRBV5-4|TRBJ2-7
CASSLETSGIYEQYF
>TRBV18|TRBJ1-5
CASSPESSNQPQHF
>TRBV6-4|TRBJ2-5
CASSVQQGETQYF
>TRBV7-3|TRBJ2-5
CASSSGRETQYF
>TRBV30|TRBJ2-1
CAWSHSIEQFF
>TRBV18|TRBJ1-2
CASTGTGDYGYTF
>TRBV20-1|TRBJ2-4
CSARYGDIQYF
>TRBV18|TRBJ1-2
CASSPNSAGSSGYTF
>TRBV15|TRBJ1-6
CATSRGQGAGPNSPLHF
>TRBV25-1|TRBJ1-2
CASSEYQGRGYTF
>TRBV16|TRBJ2-5
CASSQGQADTQYF
>TRBV29-1|TRBJ1-1
CSVTDGNTEAFF
>TRBV15|TRBJ2-7
CATSGTSGMQYF
>TRBV23-1|TRBJ2-7
CASSQTDLYEQYF
>TRBV6-5|TRBJ2-7
CASTSGGAMNEQYF